Included here is one T cell receptor beta chain sequence, with context. Its antigen is unknown. This entry belongs to a study of PD-1 blockade in classical Hodgkin lymphoma. Study-level points and caveats: Lower baseline TCR diversity was reported for newly diagnosed patients than for healthy donors.

Autologous stem cell transplantation was followed by relapse in every patient, and brentuximab vedotin exposure varied. Germline-derived CDR1 and CDR2 are MNHEY and SVGAGI. The CDR3 loop spans 13 amino acids. V was clipped by 2 bases and J by 7 bases, with 8 bases between them. TCRdb keeps only in-frame clones here, not all; method: immunoSEQ multiplex PCR. Here the sample spans 90,000 or so clones, around 90% being singletons. This clonotype originated in a human donor with classical Hodgkin lymphoma. V gene TRBV6-5 combines with J gene TRBJ1-4, with D tentatively TRBD1 (5 bases). Sequencing was performed on peripheral blood mononuclear cells (PBMCs), taken before the second cycle of nivolumab. Written as DNA, the CDR3 is TGTGCCAGCAGTTACAGGGGCTTTGAAAAACTGTTTTTT. It translates to CASSYRGFEKLFF.